Following are 14 T cell receptor beta chains from one sample sequenced in a study of identical twins. MiXCR was run by TCRdb on the 5' RACE reads, yielding one entry per CDR3 protein. The sample lists 1.5 million to 2 million distinct CDR3 sequences, about 30% occurring once. Sequenced sample: cord blood. These receptors were taken from a newborn girl in good health.

The chain uses TRBV12-3 or TRBV12-4 and TRBJ2-7; 14 nucleotides agree with TRBD2. V was pared by 5 bases and J by 7 bases, with 13 bases of the junction left unmatched. The CDR3 sequence is 17 residues long. This CDR3 is CASSIGTSGSFYNEQYF. Here the CDR3 DNA reads TGTGCCAGCAGTATCGGGACTAGCGGGAGTTTCTACAATGAGCAGTACTTC.

This clonotype was counted between two and nine times. The chain has TRBV10-3 and TRBJ2-3; 14 positions agree with TRBD2. Germline V gene sequence: CDR1 ENHRY, CDR2 SYGVKD. This CDR3 comprises 17 residues. With V trimmed by 2 bases and J by 5 bases, 6 bases remained unmatched. The chain's CDR3 is CAISELRLAGGIDTQYF. The CDR3 nucleotides are TGTGCCATCAGTGAGCTCCGACTAGCGGGAGGGATAGATACGCAGTATTTT.

J is TRBJ2-3 and V is TRBV6-1; 8 positions agree with TRBD2. The ends lost 4 bases at V and 4 bases at J; junction bases unmatched: 7. Germline CDR1 MNHNS, CDR2 SASEGT. This CDR3 is 15 amino acids long. In DNA, the CDR3 is TGTGCCAGCAGTGCGGGACTAGTTCGGTCAGATACGCAGTATTTT. Its protein is CASSAGLVRSDTQYF.

The gene calls are TRBV5-1 and TRBJ1-1; tentative D call: TRBD1 (5 bases). Germline-derived CDR1 and CDR2 are SGHRS and YFSETQ. The V and J ends lost 1 base and 13 bases respectively, with 17 bases between them. The CDR3 length is 13 residues. CDR3 sequence: CASSLWGNDGVFF. DNA for the CDR3: TGCGCCAGCAGCTTGTGGGGGAACGACGGGGTTTTCTTT.

The chain employs TRBV5-1 and TRBJ2-3, with 7 bases that match TRBD2. Germline values: CDR1 SGHRS, CDR2 YFSETQ. The CDR3 sequence is 14 residues long. V was pared by 4 bases and J by 4 bases, with 6 bases of the junction left unmatched. The CDR3 protein is CASSRTRNADTQYF. The CDR3 region has the DNA TGCGCCAGCAGCCGGACTAGGAACGCAGATACGCAGTATTTT. The full variable domain, its missing parts supplied by reference TRBV5-1 and TRBJ2-3, is KAGVTQTPRYLIKTRGQQVTLSCSPISGHRSVSWYQQTPGQGLQFLFEYFSETQRNKGNFPGRFSGRQFSNSRSEMNVSTLELGDSALYLCASSRTRNADTQYFGPGTRLTVL.

In its sample, this clonotype was seen a few times. V and J are TRBV5-1 and TRBJ2-3; D possibly corresponds to TRBD1 (6 bases). With 3 bases removed from V and 1 base from J, the gap between germline ends came to 12 bases. There are 15 residues in the CDR3. Per germline, CDR1 SGHRS and CDR2 YFSETQ. The CDR3 DNA is TGCGCCAGCAGCTCAGGGGACATCGGCACAGATACGCAGTATTTT. Translating it yields CASSSGDIGTDTQYF.

CDR3 bases: TGTGCCAGCAGCTTTATTTGGGGGGACCCCTACGAGCAGTACTTC. It yields the protein CASSFIWGDPYEQYF. The J gene is TRBJ2-7, the V gene TRBV7-2; D might be TRBD2 (6 bases). Trimming removed 3 bases at V and 2 bases at J, with 14 bases between. CDR1 SGHTA and CDR2 FQGNSA come from the germline V gene. The CDR3 spans 15 residues.

As for this clonotype: Mismatch with germline at one junction end may stem from a read error. The rearrangement links TRBV27 to TRBJ1-1, with a weak D call TRBD1 (6 bases). This CDR3 contains 11 residues. The germline V gene encodes CDR1 MNHEY and CDR2 SMNVEV (reference sequence). The CDR3 coding sequence is TGTGCCAGCAGACGGGACACTGGAGCTTTCTTT. Protein product: CASRRDTGAFF.

The V call is TRBV4-2, the J call TRBJ2-6; possibly TRBD2 for D (5 bases). V was cut by 1 base and J by 0 bases, with 13 bases left in between. The CDR3 extends over 18 amino acids. Germline-derived CDR1 and CDR2 are LGHNA and YNFKEQ. CDR3 DNA: TGTGCCAGCAGCCAAGTACTCGGACTCCCCTCTGGGGCCAACGTCCTGACTTTC. Encoded protein: CASSQVLGLPSGANVLTF.

The table lists this clonotype with a count of one. V and J are TRBV3-1 and TRBJ2-2; D gene ambiguous. The CDR3 has 13 amino acids. The V end was cut by 1 base, the J end by 8 bases, with 8 bases between. The germline V gene has CDR1 LGHDT and CDR2 YNNKEL (reference sequence). The CDR3 nucleotides read TGTGCCAGCAGCCAAGGGTCGTCTGGGGAGCTGTTTTTT. The encoded protein is CASSQGSSGELFF.

This clonotype was seen a handful of times. The gene calls are TRBV28 and TRBJ2-3; 9 bases are shared with TRBD2. Germline assignment: CDR1 MDHEN and CDR2 SYDVKM. The CDR3 covers 16 residues. V gave up 2 bases and J gave up 5 bases; unmatched junction bases: 8. The CDR3 coding sequence is TGTGCCAGCAGTTTAGGACTAGCGACGGGACTAGATACGCAGTATTTT. Its protein product is CASSLGLATGLDTQYF. The full variable domain, with the rest looked up from reference TRBV28 and TRBJ2-3, is DVKVTQSSRYLVKRTGEKVFLECVQDMDHENMFWYRQDPGLGLRLIYFSYDVKMKEKGDIPEGYSVSREKKERFSLILESASTNQTSMYLCASSLGLATGLDTQYFGPGTRLTVL.

The sample holds a few counts of this clonotype. The chain has TRBV7-9 and TRBJ2-7; D is undetermined. The CDR3 length is 16 residues. Trimming took 6 bases from V and 1 from J, leaving 19 bases between them. Germline CDR1 and CDR2: SEHNR and FQNEAQ (reference sequence). In DNA form, the CDR3 reads TGTGCCAGCAGAAGAACGGTGGGTAAAGGATCCTACGAGCAGTACTTC. Translated: CASRRTVGKGSYEQYF.

This sequence joins TRBV25-1 and TRBJ1-5; D might be TRBD1 (6 bases). Trimming took 3 bases from V and 2 from J, leaving 11 bases between them. The V gene's germline CDR1 is MGHDK and CDR2 SYGVNS. The CDR3 extends over 15 amino acids. The CDR3 DNA reads TGTGCCAGCAGTGACACAGGGACGGGCAATCAGCCCCAGCATTTT. Translating it yields CASSDTGTGNQPQHF.

The J gene is TRBJ2-3, the V gene TRBV5-1; 10 bases agree with TRBD2. Germline CDR1 and CDR2: SGHRS and YFSETQ. This CDR3 region has 18 residues. With V trimmed by 4 bases and J by 3 bases, 14 bases remained unmatched. As DNA, the CDR3 is TGCGCCAGCAGCCCGGCGAGGGGAACTAGCGGGATAACAGATACGCAGTATTTT. The encoded protein is CASSPARGTSGITDTQYF.